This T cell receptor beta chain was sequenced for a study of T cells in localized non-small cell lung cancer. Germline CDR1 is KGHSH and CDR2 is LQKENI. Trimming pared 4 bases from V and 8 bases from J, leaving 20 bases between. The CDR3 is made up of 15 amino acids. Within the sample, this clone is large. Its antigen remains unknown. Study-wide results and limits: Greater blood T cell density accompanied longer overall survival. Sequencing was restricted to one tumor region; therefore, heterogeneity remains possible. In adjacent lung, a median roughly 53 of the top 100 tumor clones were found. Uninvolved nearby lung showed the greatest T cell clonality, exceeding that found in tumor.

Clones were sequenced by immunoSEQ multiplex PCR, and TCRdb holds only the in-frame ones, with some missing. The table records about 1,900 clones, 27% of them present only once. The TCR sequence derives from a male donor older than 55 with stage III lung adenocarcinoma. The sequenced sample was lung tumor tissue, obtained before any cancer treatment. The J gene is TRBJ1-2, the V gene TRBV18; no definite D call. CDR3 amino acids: CASSLVRDGDSGYTF. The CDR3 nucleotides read TGTGCCAGCTCACTGGTCCGAGACGGAGACTCCGGCTACACCTTC.